The rows below give T cell receptor beta chains drawn from one sample of a study of T cells in localized non-small cell lung cancer. Sequencing was performed with immunoSEQ multiplex PCR; in TCRdb, only in-frame clones are kept and a portion is missing. In the table there are around 43,000 clones, roughly 86% of which are singletons. The input for sequencing was peripheral blood, taken before any cancer treatment. The receptor set was obtained from a man aged 18 to 49 with stage I lung adenocarcinoma. Each CDR3 is given with its conserved first and last residue. The D gene is left open where the match is weak. Only some rows state a clone size, as once, few, many or a class for expanded clones.

J	D	size	V	length	CDR3	DNA
TRBJ2-6	.	.	TRBV5-1	17	CASSLETQGSGANVLTF	TGCGCCAGCAGCTTGGAGACACAGGGATCCGGGGCCAACGTCCTGACTTTC
TRBJ1-1	.	large	TRBV5-1	17	CASSLWGPQDGNTEAFF	TGCGCCAGCAGCTTGTGGGGACCACAGGACGGGAACACTGAAGCTTTCTTT
TRBJ2-4	.	.	TRBV7-2	12	CASSLGQNIQYF	TGTGCCAGCAGCTTGGGGCAAAACATTCAGTACTTC
TRBJ2-5	.	.	TRBV7-2	15	CASSPEASSTRTQYF	TGTGCCAGCAGCCCGGAGGCTAGCTCGACAAGGACCCAGTACTTC
TRBJ2-1	.	.	TRBV30	14	CAWSLGLSVGEQFF	TGTGCCTGGAGTCTGGGACTCTCCGTTGGAGAGCAGTTCTTC
TRBJ2-5	.	.	TRBV7-9	15	CASSLDGGGRETQYF	TGTGCCAGCAGCTTAGATGGGGGGGGCCGAGAGACCCAGTACTTC
TRBJ2-7	TRBD1	.	TRBV2	14	CASSPWTGGHEQYF	TGTGCCAGCAGTCCTTGGACAGGGGGCCACGAGCAGTACTTC
TRBJ2-3	TRBD1	.	TRBV9	16	CASSVAEQGGTDTQYF	TGTGCCAGCAGCGTAGCTGAGCAGGGGGGCACAGATACGCAGTATTTT
TRBJ2-1	.	once	TRBV5-1	16	CASSTLTGTAYNEQFF	TGCGCCAGCAGCACTCTGACCGGGACGGCCTACAATGAGCAGTTCTTC
TRBJ1-2	TRBD1	.	TRBV14	15	CASGRPGQGAYGYTF	TGTGCCAGCGGGCGACCGGGACAGGGGGCCTATGGCTACACCTTC
TRBJ1-6	.	.	TRBV5-4	17	CASSLVQGQTGNSPLHF	TGTGCCAGCAGCTTGGTGCAGGGGCAGACGGGCAATTCACCCCTCCACTTT
TRBJ2-3	.	.	TRBV29-1	12	CSVGVSTDTQYF	TGCAGCGTTGGTGTCAGCACAGATACGCAGTATTTT
TRBJ2-7	.	.	TRBV23-1	16	CASSTLTCPRSYEQYF	TGCGCCAGTTCTACCCTGACTTGTCCACGCTCCTACGAGCAGTACTTC
TRBJ2-3	.	.	TRBV25-1	10	CASETDTQYF	TGTGCCAGCGAAACAGATACGCAGTATTTT
TRBJ1-2	.	.	TRBV30	12	CAWMRGVYGYTF	TGTGCCTGGATGCGGGGGGTCTATGGCTACACCTTC
TRBJ1-4	TRBD1	few	TRBV10-2	15	CASSEVGRGNEKLFF	TGCGCCAGCAGTGAGGTGGGCAGGGGGAACGAAAAACTGTTTTTT
TRBJ2-2	.	.	TRBV6-1	14	CATPRDTNTGELFF	TGTGCCACCCCTCGGGACACTAACACCGGGGAGCTGTTTTTT
TRBJ1-1	TRBD1	.	TRBV9	16	CASSTPEGGLGAEAFF	TGTGCCAGCAGCACCCCGGAAGGGGGCCTGGGGGCTGAAGCTTTCTTT
TRBJ1-2	.	.	TRBV19	13	CASSMNREHGYTF	TGTGCCAGTAGTATGAACAGGGAGCATGGCTACACCTTC
TRBJ1-1	TRBD1	.	TRBV19	14	CASTAGDRDTEAFF	TGTGCCAGTACCGCAGGGGACAGGGACACTGAAGCTTTCTTT
TRBJ1-2	.	.	TRBV6-5	12	CETRGQGGGYTF	TGCGAAACCCGAGGGCAAGGGGGTGGCTACACCTTC
TRBJ2-3	TRBD2	.	TRBV5-1	17	CASSSKGGGAKTDTQYF	TGCGCCAGCAGCTCGAAGGGCGGGGGGGCAAAAACAGATACGCAGTATTTT
TRBJ2-3	.	.	TRBV7-3	14	CASSRGRGSDTQYF	TGTGCCAGCAGCCGAGGGAGGGGGTCAGATACGCAGTATTTT
TRBJ2-2	.	.	TRBV7-8	17	CASSFVSNFQNTGELFF	TGTGCCAGCAGCTTTGTATCCAACTTCCAGAACACCGGGGAGCTGTTTTTT
TRBJ2-7	TRBD2	.	TRBV12-5	14	CASALTSGSYEQYF	TGTGCTAGTGCCCTGACTAGCGGCTCCTACGAGCAGTACTTC
TRBJ1-5	.	few	TRBV2	13	CATQGRENQPQHF	TGTGCCACCCAGGGCAGGGAGAATCAGCCCCAGCATTTT
TRBJ2-1	.	.	TRBV19	12	CASSRTVNEQFF	TGTGCCAGTAGTAGGACAGTAAATGAGCAGTTCTTC
TRBJ1-1	.	.	TRBV18	15	CASSPAGALNTEAFF	TGTGCCAGCTCACCAGCGGGGGCTTTGAACACTGAAGCTTTCTTT
TRBJ2-5	TRBD2	once	TRBV27	16	CASSLRWGGRQETQYF	TGTGCCAGCAGTTTAAGGTGGGGGGGACGACAAGAGACCCAGTACTTC
TRBJ2-2	.	.	TRBV18	12	CASSPDTGELFF	TGTGCCAGCTCACCAGACACCGGGGAGCTGTTTTTT
TRBJ1-1	.	.	TRBV5-6	15	CASSLASQGNTEAFF	TGTGCCAGCAGCTTGGCCTCGCAGGGGAACACTGAAGCTTTCTTT
TRBJ2-5	.	.	TRBV9	15	CASSTISGIQETQYF	TGTGCCAGCAGCACTATTTCGGGGATTCAAGAGACCCAGTACTTC
TRBJ1-6	.	.	TRBV7-2	13	CASSQLQYSPLHF	TGTGCCAGCAGCCAGTTACAGTATTCACCCCTCCACTTT
TRBJ2-6	.	.	TRBV11-2	16	CASSLERRSGANVLTF	TGTGCCAGCAGCTTAGAGCGGCGATCTGGGGCCAACGTCCTGACTTTC
TRBJ1-4	.	.	TRBV19	14	CASSVQGNNEKLFF	TGTGCCAGTAGTGTCCAGGGAAATAATGAAAAACTGTTTTTT
TRBJ1-2	.	.	TRBV5-6	14	CASSLVGTTDGYTF	TGTGCCAGCAGCTTGGTTGGTACGACGGATGGCTACACCTTC
TRBJ1-2	TRBD1	few	TRBV5-1	13	CASSRTGGDGYTF	TGCGCCAGCAGCCGGACAGGGGGAGATGGCTACACCTTC
TRBJ1-5	TRBD1	.	TRBV2	14	CASRQDRSNQPQHF	TGTGCCAGCAGACAGGACAGGTCGAATCAGCCCCAGCATTTT
TRBJ2-2	.	few	TRBV18	13	CASSLRSTGELFF	TGTGCCAGCTCACTCCGTAGCACCGGGGAGCTGTTTTTT
TRBJ2-2	.	.	TRBV5-1	14	CASSLGQNTGELFF	TGCGCCAGCAGCCTCGGACAGAACACCGGGGAGCTGTTTTTT
TRBJ1-2	.	.	TRBV5-4	15	CASSQRTANAWGYTF	TGTGCCAGCAGCCAACGGACGGCGAACGCGTGGGGCTACACCTTC
TRBJ2-7	.	.	TRBV5-5	16	CASSLASGDSTYEQYF	TGTGCCAGCAGCTTGGCCTCGGGGGACAGTACCTACGAGCAGTACTTC
TRBJ2-5	TRBD1	.	TRBV5-5	18	CASSAGSSGTGKPETQYF	TGTGCCAGCAGCGCGGGATCATCCGGGACAGGGAAGCCGGAGACCCAGTACTTC
TRBJ2-2	.	.	TRBV5-4	15	CASSAGDTVNGELFF	TGTGCCAGCAGCGCGGGGGACACCGTTAACGGGGAGCTGTTTTTT
TRBJ1-1	TRBD1	.	TRBV12-5	13	CASGLSAGGEAFF	TGTGCTAGTGGTTTGTCTGCAGGGGGCGAAGCTTTCTTT
TRBJ1-2	TRBD1	.	TRBV5-8	15	CASSLAETGDYGYTF	TGTGCCAGCAGCTTGGCCGAGACAGGGGACTATGGCTACACCTTC
TRBJ1-6	.	.	TRBV6-6	13	CASGGVRSSPLHF	TGTGCCAGCGGAGGAGTACGAAGTTCACCCCTCCACTTT
TRBJ1-5	.	.	TRBV2	14	CASNRAGGNQPQHF	TGTGCCAGCAACCGCGCGGGTGGCAATCAGCCCCAGCATTTT
TRBJ1-1	.	.	TRBV6-5	13	CASSYGENTEAFF	TGTGCCAGCAGTTACGGGGAAAACACTGAAGCTTTCTTT